This T cell receptor (beta chain) originates from a study of cytomegalovirus exposure and HLA in healthy donors. Looking at the study overall: Earlier results showed approximately 120 million unique TCR beta sequences derived from approximately 170 million T cells.

Vbeta (60) and Jbeta (13) primers were used in the PCR. Original processing methods: Unique TCR beta chains totaled some 80 million in a later count, with approximately 11 million of them shared. Generated by immunoSEQ multiplex PCR, the TCRdb table keeps only in-frame clones and is missing some. The V and J calls and clone size come from that table; D and trimming were worked out from the DNA. The sample has roughly 200,000 clones, around three quarters seen once. Trimming took 2 bases from V and 5 from J, leaving 11 bases between them. CDR1 is SGHAT, CDR2 FQNNGV, per germline. The CDR3 is made up of 14 amino acids. Study-wide points: Most TCR sequences showed up rarely, but some public TCRs showed up in many donors.

A note on this clone: The antigen is undetermined.

The study sampled nominally healthy donors, though unrecorded immune exposures were likely. This TCR came from a man aged 25 to 45 in good health and CMV-seronegative. The sample consisted of PBMCs. J is TRBJ2-3 and V is TRBV11-2; a possible D gene is TRBD1 (5 bases). DNA of the CDR3: TGTGCCAGCAGCTTACAAGGGGTGGAAGATACGCAGTATTTT. This translates into CASSLQGVEDTQYF.